These 19 T cell receptor beta chains share one sample of origin, sequenced in a study of T cell clones after liver transplantation (dated by TCRdb to between 2017 and 2020). The library came from the immunoSEQ multiplex PCR assay. Here the immuneACCESS table is served through TCRdb, limited to in-frame sequences with V and J called. Missing clones are a known gap in these copies; in checked studies unresolved V genes cover under half, and the rest lacks a known reason. This sample gives approximately 100,000 clones in total; about 81% of them show up just once. About 2.8% of the sample is held by the ten biggest clonotypes. Here the sequenced sample was CD4+ T cells from blood, taken about 50 months after liver transplant. These receptors came from a human patient who received a liver transplant. Some T cells may derive from the graft donor when a transplant has been performed.

The chain is built from TRBV19 and TRBJ2-3; D perhaps matches TRBD2 (6 bases). The CDR3 extends over 13 amino acids. From germline, CDR1 is LNHDA and CDR2 SQIVND (reference sequence). V was pared by 6 bases and J by 4 bases, with 11 bases between. This chain's CDR3 is CASSLGTADTQYF. The DNA of the CDR3 is TGTGCCAGTAGCCTGGGGACTGCAGATACGCAGTATTTT. Filled out from reference TRBV19 and TRBJ2-3, the complete variable domain reads DGGITQSPKYLFRKEGQNVTLSCEQNLNHDAMYWYRQDPGQGLRLIYYSQIVNDFQKGDIAEGYSVSREKKESFPLTVTSAQKNPTAFYLCASSLGTADTQYFGPGTRLTVL.

The chain joins TRBV29-1 to TRBJ2-2; 8 bases fit TRBD1. The trim removed 5 bases at V and 4 bases at J, leaving 24 bases unmatched. This CDR3 contains 20 residues. In germline, CDR1 is SQVTM, CDR2 ANQGSEA. The DNA of the CDR3 is TGCAGCGTTCTGAAGGTCGGGACAGGCTTGGGGACCCCCCTCACCGGGGAGCTGTTTTTT. Amino acids: CSVLKVGTGLGTPLTGELFF.

V and J are TRBV5-1 and TRBJ2-1; no clear D gene. This CDR3 is 14 amino acids long. The germline gives CDR1 SGHRS, CDR2 YFSETQ. The V and J ends lost 1 base and 5 bases respectively, with 10 bases between them. The chain's CDR3 is CASSLLGKNNEQFF. The CDR3 coding sequence is TGCGCCAGCAGCTTGTTGGGGAAAAACAATGAGCAGTTCTTC. Full variable domain (missing parts from reference TRBV5-1 and TRBJ2-1): KAGVTQTPRYLIKTRGQQVTLSCSPISGHRSVSWYQQTPGQGLQFLFEYFSETQRNKGNFPGRFSGRQFSNSRSEMNVSTLELGDSALYLCASSLLGKNNEQFFGPGTRLTVL.

The chain has TRBV5-1 and TRBJ1-1, with a weak D call TRBD1 (6 bases). Per the germline V gene, CDR1 is SGHRS and CDR2 is YFSETQ. This CDR3 has 18 amino acids. V was trimmed by 3 bases and J by 3 bases, leaving 24 bases between them. The CDR3 is CASSSRTGGPVGDTEAFF. The CDR3 DNA is TGCGCCAGCAGCTCAAGGACGGGGGGGCCCGTTGGGGACACTGAAGCTTTCTTT.

V usage is TRBV7-2 and J usage is TRBJ2-5, with 8 positions matching TRBD2. The V gene's germline CDR1 is SGHTA and CDR2 FQGNSA. CDR3 length equals 14 residues. Trimming at V came to 4 bases and at J to 7 bases, leaving 8 bases not matched to a gene. DNA for the CDR3: TGTGCCAGCAGCTCCACCGGGGGGGCTGGGACCCAGTACTTC. This codes for CASSSTGGAGTQYF. The full variable domain, completed using reference TRBV7-2 and TRBJ2-5, is GAGVSQSPSNKVTEKGKDVELRCDPISGHTALYWYRQSLGQGLEFLIYFQGNSAPDKSGLPSDRFSAERTGGSVSTLTIQRTQQEDSAVYLCASSSTGGAGTQYFGPGTRLLVL.

The genes are TRBV5-6 and TRBJ2-3; 14 positions match TRBD2. The germline gives CDR1 SGHDT, CDR2 YYEEEE. The CDR3 loop spans 17 amino acids. Unmatched junction bases numbered 4, after V lost 0 bases and J lost 4 bases. The CDR3 sequence: CASSLGGTSGRPDTQYF. For the CDR3, the DNA is TGTGCCAGCAGCTTGGGGGGGACTAGCGGGAGACCAGATACGCAGTATTTT. The full variable domain, completed using reference TRBV5-6 and TRBJ2-3, is DAGVTQSPTHLIKTRGQQVTLRCSPKSGHDTVSWYQQALGQGPQFIFQYYEEEERQRGNFPDRFSGHQFPNYSSELNVNALLLGDSALYLCASSLGGTSGRPDTQYFGPGTRLTVL.

The chain is built from TRBV5-4 and TRBJ2-1, with no clear D. Trimming pared 4 bases from V and 6 bases from J, leaving 11 bases between. CDR1 and CDR2 from the germline V gene are SGHNT and YYREEE (reference sequence). The CDR3 has 13 amino acids. The CDR3 reads CASSPDPRNEQFF. As DNA, the CDR3 is TGTGCCAGCAGCCCTGACCCCCGCAATGAGCAGTTCTTC. The variable domain in full, with the rest retrieved from reference TRBV5-4 and TRBJ2-1, is ETGVTQSPTHLIKTRGQQVTLRCSSQSGHNTVSWYQQALGQGPQFIFQYYREEENGRGNFPPRFSGLQFPNYSSELNVNALELDDSALYLCASSPDPRNEQFFGPGTRLTVL.

The CDR3 spells CASTPRTGLNYGYTF. CDR3 coding DNA: TGTGCCAGCACTCCGAGGACAGGTCTGAACTATGGCTACACCTTC. The chain has TRBV6-5 and TRBJ1-2; TRBD1 matches at 7 bases. J was trimmed by 2 bases and V by 7 bases; bases with no gene match: 10. Germline lookup yields CDR1 MNHEY and CDR2 SVGAGI. This CDR3 spans 15 amino acids.

The rearrangement uses TRBV5-1 and TRBJ2-3; D gene ambiguous. CDR1 is SGHRS and CDR2 is YFSETQ in the germline V gene. The CDR3 spans 14 residues. The V end was cut by 2 bases, the J end by 0 bases, with 7 bases between. The CDR3 nucleotides read TGCGCCAGCAGCTTTACGCAGAGCACAGATACGCAGTATTTT. This encodes CASSFTQSTDTQYF.

This sequence joins TRBV7-2 and TRBJ2-7; 7 nucleotides match TRBD1. Trimming cost V 2 bases and J 4 bases; bases outside gene matches: 11. The germline V gene encodes CDR1 SGHTA and CDR2 FQGNSA. The CDR3 extends over 16 amino acids. The CDR3 loop is CASSLTMTGIHYEQYF. The CDR3 coding sequence is TGTGCCAGCAGCTTAACTATGACAGGGATTCATTACGAGCAGTACTTC.

V and J are TRBV10-3 and TRBJ1-1, with a weak D call TRBD1 (6 bases). The CDR3 consists of 13 residues. The germline CDR1 and CDR2 sequences are ENHRY and SYGVKD. V was cut by 6 bases and J by 2 bases, with 10 bases left in between. The CDR3 spells CAIRKDSNTEAFF. The CDR3, as DNA: TGTGCCATCAGAAAGGACAGCAACACTGAAGCTTTCTTT.

The chain is built from TRBV27 and TRBJ1-1, with TRBD1 as a possible D gene (6 bases). The germline V gene encodes CDR1 MNHEY and CDR2 SMNVEV (reference sequence). V was shortened by 6 bases and J by 1 base, with 18 bases between the two germline ends. This CDR3 region has 16 residues. CDR3 DNA: TGTGCCAGCAGACCGGGGGGGCTTCGAGGGAACACTGAAGCTTTCTTT. Translation: CASRPGGLRGNTEAFF.

The chain joins TRBV18 to TRBJ1-1, with TRBD1 matching over 7 bases. Germline V lookup: CDR1 KGHSH, CDR2 LQKENI. This CDR3 contains 13 residues. Trimming cost V 6 bases and J 14 bases; bases outside gene matches: 15. The CDR3 sequence is CASSPGQDQVRFF. CDR3 nucleotides: TGTGCCAGCTCCCCAGGACAGGACCAAGTGAGGTTCTTT.

The sample holds many counts of this clone. This chain connects TRBV7-2 to TRBJ1-2, with TRBD1 matching over 8 bases. This CDR3 has 14 amino acids. Germline V gene data show CDR1 as SGHTA and CDR2 as FQGNSA. V gave up 3 bases and J gave up 7 bases; unmatched junction bases: 7. The DNA of the CDR3 is TGTGCCAGCAGCTTCTCTACAGGGGGTTCTGGCTACACCTTC. Its protein product is CASSFSTGGSGYTF.

This clone showed up just a few times. CDR3 in amino acids: CASSIQGNQPQHF. CDR3 coding DNA: TGTGCCAGCAGCATACAGGGAAACCAGCCCCAGCATTTT. The chain combines TRBV7-8 with TRBJ1-5; a possible D gene is TRBD1 (6 bases). The V and J ends lost 5 bases and 7 bases respectively, with 12 bases between them. The length of the CDR3 is 13 residues. Germline CDR1 and CDR2: SGHVS and FQNEAQ.

The CDR3 DNA follows: TGTGCCAGCAGCTTCAATCCCGACTATGGCTACACCTTC. Protein: CASSFNPDYGYTF. V is TRBV7-6 and J is TRBJ1-2; no clear D gene. There are 13 residues in the CDR3. Trimming took off 3 bases at V and 3 bases at J, with 8 bases between the two ends. CDR1 and CDR2 (germline): SGHVS, FNYEAQ.

The sample holds a few counts of this clone. V is TRBV2 and J is TRBJ2-7; the D gene is possibly TRBD2 (7 bases). The V gene's germline CDR1 is SNHLY and CDR2 FYNNEI. The V end was cut by 6 bases, the J end by 3 bases, with 12 bases between. The CDR3 length is 13 residues. In DNA form, the CDR3 reads TGTGCCAGCAGAGCGGGGACACGCTACGAGCAGTACTTC. It codes for CASRAGTRYEQYF. The entire variable domain, with the rest obtained from reference TRBV2 and TRBJ2-7, is as follows: EPEVTQTPSHQVTQMGQEVILRCVPISNHLYFYWYRQILGQKVEFLVSFYNNEISEKSEIFDDQFSVERPDGSNFTLKIRSTKLEDSAMYFCASRAGTRYEQYFGPGTRLTVT.

This clone was seen once. The chain recombines TRBV27 with TRBJ1-5; D uncertain. CDR1 and CDR2 (germline): MNHEY, SMNVEV (reference sequence). Trimming removed 6 bases at V and 3 bases at J, with 15 bases between. The CDR3 extends over 15 amino acids. The chain's CDR3 is CASRGLGLDNQPQHF. The CDR3 DNA reads TGTGCCAGCAGAGGGCTTGGACTAGACAATCAGCCCCAGCATTTT.

This clone was recorded a few times. The chain is built from TRBV9 and TRBJ1-2; D unclear. The V end was cut by 3 bases, the J end by 8 bases, with 17 bases between. Germline CDR1 and CDR2: SGDLS and YYNGEE. This CDR3 has 14 amino acids. The CDR3 protein is CASSAGSSRKGYTF. The CDR3 DNA sequence: TGTGCCAGCAGCGCCGGATCATCCCGCAAGGGCTACACCTTC.